This T cell receptor (beta chain) was captured in a study of T-cell reconstitution after alpha-beta-depleted transplantation in children. TCRbeta library preparation incorporated unique molecular identifiers. TCRdb passed the PCR reads through MiXCR, listing each CDR3 protein once. The table has approximately 390,000 distinct CDR3 sequences, approximately 11% seen once. A few counts support this clonotype. This sequence was found in a human donor who donated a stem cell graft to a child with acute myeloid leukemia. The sequencing here drew on PBMCs from the stem cell graft donor, taken from the stem cell graft.

The CDR3 DNA follows: TGTGCCAGCAGCTTAAACCGGGGTTACGAGCAGTACGTC. Its translation is CASSLNRGYEQYV. The gene calls are TRBV7-3 and TRBJ2-7; maybe TRBD2 (5 bases). The CDR3 contains 13 residues. Per germline, CDR1 SGHTA and CDR2 FQGTGA. V lost 1 base to trimming and J lost 4 bases, with 8 bases between them.